This TCR beta chain was documented in a study of blood T cell repertoires in COVID-19 (dated by TCRdb to about 2020). Broadly, across the study: The collaborator samples originated in the United States, Italy and Spain and spanned the acute and convalescent phases of COVID-19. Samples came from the ongoing ImmuneRACE study (first 160 participants) plus 1,254 subjects from 6 global collaborators. Where available, HLA class I and class II types were taken from metadata supplied by the sample provider and were not determined by assay-based typing. The dataset comprised deeply sampled blood TCRbeta repertoires from subjects exposed to, actively infected with, or recovered from COVID-19. The material from the prospective study consisted of cDNA or gDNA derived from T cells, B-cell-depleted T cells, or PBMCs. The repertoires were released in a freely available public database meant as a resource for research on the immune response to SARS-CoV-2. The sample metadata nearly always contained a de-identified subject ID, COVID-19 status, age in years and sex.

TCRbeta CDR3 regions were amplified from genomic DNA using the immunoSEQ Assay, a bias-controlled multiplex PCR. The original methods were these. The number of nucleated cells in each sample was estimated from the amplification of reference gene primers within the assay. Sequence reads were collapsed and filtered to measure the absolute abundance of every unique TCRbeta CDR3 rearrangement. For each sample, productive Simpson clonality was calculated as the square root of Simpson's diversity index over productive rearrangements. TCRdb holds this immuneACCESS table with in-frame rearrangements only. Some clones are missing; in checked studies, unresolved V genes explain under half, and the rest has no known cause. That table is the source of V, J and clone size, and D and trimming were worked out from the DNA. This sample holds under 250,000 clones; 84% were observed only once. Jointly, the top ten make up 1.5% of the sample.

A remark on this clone: What this receptor recognizes is not known. One base away there is no much larger clone; base qualities are not given.

CDR1 and CDR2 are drawn from the germline V gene: MDHEN, SYDVKM. V drops 6 bases and J drops 4 bases, leaving 16 bases in between. The CDR3 goes from the cysteine to the phenylalanine over 15 residues. Only the CDR3 region is kept as DNA, spanning 45 bases read in frame from base 1. The paper's findings and limits, for the study overall: Clinical and demographic metadata were provided uncurated, with the amount varying by source and participant.

Another Seattle source contributed samples from volunteer blood donors who had recovered from COVID-19. Whole blood was collected in K2EDTA tubes by collaborating institutions according to the institutions' own protocols. For TCRbeta analysis, collaborators shipped samples as frozen whole blood, isolated PBMCs, or DNA extracted from either of those sample types. Sample: peripheral blood. This clonotype was obtained from a woman aged 40 to 50 who had recovered from COVID-19. Recombination joined TRBV28 with TRBJ1-3; TRBD1 is a possible D gene, resting on 6 matching bases. This receptor has the CDR3 CASSSAGTPGNTIYF. The nucleotide sequence reads as follows: TGTGCCAGCAGCTCAGCCGGGACACCGGGAAACACCATATATTTT.